The 30 T cell receptor beta chains listed next were all sequenced from one sample in a study of post-analysis software for immune sequencing data. No antigens are known for them. cDNA libraries of TCR beta carried unique molecular identifiers. TCRdb processed the PCR reads anew with MiXCR; each CDR3 protein has one entry. Counted here are about 800,000 distinct CDR3 sequences, approximately 30% occurring once; the ten biggest clones make up more than 0.45%. Points from the study as a whole: About five TRBV segments, including TRBV5-6, TRBV5-1 and TRBV20-1, were more frequent in patients than controls.

The sequenced sample was blood. These receptors all stem from a girl under 18 with multiple sclerosis.

This clonotype has just a few counts. DNA for the CDR3: TGTGCCAGCAGACGACAGTTGCTGCAAGAGACCCAGTACTTC. It encodes CASRRQLLQETQYF. This rearrangement joins TRBV6-6 to TRBJ2-5; weak D call: TRBD1 (5 bases). This CDR3 contains 14 residues. Germline lookup yields CDR1 MNHNY and CDR2 SVGAGI (reference sequence). V lost 6 bases to trimming and J lost 2 bases, with 13 bases between them.

This clonotype was detected only a few times. The CDR3 nucleotides read TGTGCCAGCAGTCAACGACCGGGACAAGACTCCTACGAGCAGTACTTC. Protein product: CASSQRPGQDSYEQYF. V usage is TRBV6-2 or TRBV6-3 and J usage is TRBJ2-7; D possibly corresponds to TRBD1 (6 bases). V gave up 5 bases and J gave up 0 bases, with 17 bases separating them. CDR1 and CDR2 (germline): MNHEY, SVGEGT. The CDR3 consists of 16 residues.

The chain links TRBV29-1 to TRBJ2-1; a weak D match, TRBD1 (6 bases). V was pared by 6 bases and J by 7 bases, with 13 bases between. Germline V gene lookup returns CDR1 SQVTM and CDR2 ANQGSEA. The CDR3 runs to 12 residues. This chain's CDR3 is CSVLITGNEQFF. In DNA form, the CDR3 reads TGCAGCGTCCTCATTACAGGGAATGAGCAGTTCTTC.

The chain recombines TRBV27 with TRBJ2-5; TRBD2 matches 8 bases. CDR1 is MNHEY and CDR2 is SMNVEV in the germline V gene (reference sequence). J was trimmed by 1 base and V by 5 bases; bases with no gene match: 3. CDR3 length: 14 amino acids. The CDR3 DNA follows: TGTGCCAGCAGTCCGGGAGGGATCCAAGAGACCCAGTACTTC. Its protein is CASSPGGIQETQYF.

The rearrangement joins TRBV9 to TRBJ2-1; 7 positions match TRBD2. Germline assignment: CDR1 SGDLS and CDR2 YYNGEE. The CDR3 length is 16 residues. J gave up 4 bases and V 4 bases, and 11 bases lay outside the gene matches. The CDR3: CASSTGLPGLYNEQFF. The CDR3 DNA reads as TGTGCCAGCAGCACGGGGCTTCCGGGACTATACAATGAGCAGTTCTTC. Filled out from reference TRBV9 and TRBJ2-1, the complete variable domain reads DSGVTQTPKHLITATGQRVTLRCSPRSGDLSVYWYQQSLDQGLQFLIQYYNGEERAKGNILERFSAQQFPDLHSELNLSSLELGDSALYFCASSTGLPGLYNEQFFGPGTRLTVL.

This clonotype showed up just a few times. The junction departs from the called germline gene at one end, perhaps through a read error. The chain recombines TRBV27 with TRBJ2-7, with D perhaps assigned TRBD1 or TRBD2 (5 bases each). Germline CDR1 is MNHEY and CDR2 is SMNVEV (reference sequence). There are 15 residues in the CDR3. DNA for the CDR3: TGTGCCAGTTCTGGTTCGGCCGGGGCGACCTACGGGCAGTACTTC. Amino acids: CASSGSAGATYGQYF.

This clonotype was found once. V usage is TRBV10-3 and J usage is TRBJ2-5; 11 nucleotides agree with TRBD1. The J call is uncertain, as TRBJ2-7 better fits the DNA end. Germline-derived CDR1 and CDR2 are ENHRY and SYGVKD. The CDR3 has 16 residues. The CDR3 here is CAISDPGQGARYEQYF. In DNA form, the CDR3 reads TGTGCCATCAGTGATCCCGGACAGGGGGCTAGGTACGAGCAGTACTTC.

This clonotype has a handful of counts. The gene calls are TRBV29-1 and TRBJ1-1, with a weak D call TRBD1 (5 bases). Germline V gene lookup returns CDR1 SQVTM and CDR2 ANQGSEA. V was cut by 6 bases and J by 1 base, with 12 bases left in between. The CDR3 spans 13 residues. CDR3 bases: TGCAGCGTCGGGGGACTGTCGAACACTGAAGCTTTCTTT. Its translation: CSVGGLSNTEAFF. The variable domain in full, completed from reference TRBV29-1 and TRBJ1-1, reads SAVISQKPSRDICQRGTSLTIQCQVDSQVTMMFWYRQQPGQSLTLIATANQGSEATYESGFVIDKFPISRPNLTFSTLTVSNMSPEDSSIYLCSVGGLSNTEAFFGQGTRLTVV.

The V call is TRBV20-1, the J call TRBJ2-3; 9 bases line up with TRBD2. The CDR3 runs 14 residues. V trimming: 6 bases; J trimming: 4 bases; junction bases outside the gene matches: 8. CDR1 is DFQATT and CDR2 is SNEGSKA in the germline V gene (reference sequence). The CDR3 protein is CSAHRGGAADTQYF. The CDR3 coding sequence is TGCAGTGCCCACCGCGGGGGGGCGGCAGATACGCAGTATTTT.

In its sample, this clonotype was seen a few times. The V gene is TRBV4-3, the J gene TRBJ2-5; no clear D gene. Trimming shortened V by 0 bases and J by 4 bases, and 21 bases separated the two germline ends. From germline, CDR1 is LGHNA and CDR2 YSLEER. The CDR3 spans 18 residues. CDR3 bases: TGCGCCAGCAGCCAAGAACGTCCGAGCTGGGTCAAGAGAGAGACCCAGTACTTC. This encodes CASSQERPSWVKRETQYF.

The chain is built from TRBV20-1 and TRBJ2-5; D gene uncertain. The V end lost 6 bases, the J end lost 5 bases, and 13 bases lay between the germline ends. Germline CDR1 reads DFQATT; CDR2 reads SNEGSKA (reference sequence). This CDR3 is 12 amino acids long. The DNA of the CDR3 is TGCAGTGCCAGGCCCTTTGTGGAGACCCAGTACTTC. This encodes CSARPFVETQYF.

The chain is built from TRBV10-3 and TRBJ1-2; tentative D call: TRBD1 (5 bases). V was pared by 3 bases and J by 7 bases, with 18 bases between. Germline CDR1 reads ENHRY; CDR2 reads SYGVKD. The CDR3 extends over 15 amino acids. CDR3 sequence reads: CAISDWTPSSSGYTF. Written as DNA, the CDR3 is TGTGCCATCAGTGATTGGACACCTTCATCCTCTGGCTACACCTTC.

CDR3 nucleotide sequence: TGTGCCAGCAGCCAGGCCGGGACTACCCCCGGTGGGCAGTATTTT. Its translation: CASSQAGTTPGGQYF. The rearrangement links TRBV14 to TRBJ2-3; TRBD2 matches at 7 bases. There are 15 residues in the CDR3. With V trimmed by 3 bases and J by 11 bases, 14 bases remained unmatched. CDR1 and CDR2 from the germline V gene are SGHDN and FVKESK.

This clonotype was picked up a small number of times. This sequence joins TRBV28 and TRBJ1-5; TRBD1 aligns across 8 bases. The CDR3 sequence is 14 residues long. Germline V gene lookup returns CDR1 MDHEN and CDR2 SYDVKM. V shed 6 bases, J shed 7 bases, and the junction held 8 bases outside the gene matches. The CDR3: CASRATGAGQPQHF. CDR3 bases: TGTGCCAGCAGGGCGACAGGGGCGGGCCAGCCCCAGCATTTT.

The rearrangement joins TRBV5-1 to TRBJ1-2; 8 positions agree with TRBD1. The J segment lost 5 bases and the V segment lost 5 bases, leaving 8 bases of the junction unmatched. From germline, CDR1 is SGHRS and CDR2 YFSETQ. The CDR3 length is 14 residues. CDR3 DNA: TGCGCCAGCAGGGCGACAGGGGATGGATATGGCTACACCTTC. This gives the protein CASRATGDGYGYTF. The entire variable domain, with the rest obtained from reference TRBV5-1 and TRBJ1-2, is as follows: KAGVTQTPRYLIKTRGQQVTLSCSPISGHRSVSWYQQTPGQGLQFLFEYFSETQRNKGNFPGRFSGRQFSNSRSEMNVSTLELGDSALYLCASRATGDGYGYTFGSGTRLTVV.

The chain couples TRBV6-2 or TRBV6-3 to TRBJ2-7; D is unresolved. CDR1 and CDR2 (germline): MNHEY, SVGEGT. The CDR3 consists of 16 residues. The V gene lost 5 bases and the J gene lost 0 bases, with 17 bases spanning the gap. The CDR3 spells CASSPPLVRNSYEQYF. For the CDR3, the DNA is TGTGCCAGCAGTCCCCCTCTTGTAAGAAACTCCTACGAGCAGTACTTC.

This clonotype showed up just a few times. The V and J genes are TRBV6-4 and TRBJ2-1; D might be TRBD2 (7 bases). The CDR3 totals 16 residues. V was clipped by 0 bases and J by 6 bases, with 15 bases between them. Germline V gene sequence: CDR1 MRHNA, CDR2 SNTAGT. CDR3 in amino acids: CASSDSGGGAPNEQFF. The CDR3 DNA reads as TGTGCCAGCAGTGACTCGGGTGGGGGGGCCCCCAATGAGCAGTTCTTC.

This clonotype was detected only a few times. The chain uses TRBV2 and TRBJ2-3; 8 nucleotides line up with TRBD2. This CDR3 spans 16 amino acids. V lost 3 bases, J lost 4 bases, and 9 bases stayed unmatched. Germline V gene sequence: CDR1 SNHLY, CDR2 FYNNEI. DNA for the CDR3: TGTGCCAGCAGTGACCGGACTAGCAGTGAGTCAGATACGCAGTATTTT. Its protein product is CASSDRTSSESDTQYF.

The rearrangement links TRBV20-1 to TRBJ2-1; perhaps TRBD2 as D (8 bases). Germline V gene sequence: CDR1 DFQATT, CDR2 SNEGSKA (reference sequence). Trimming removed 5 bases from V and 12 bases from J, with 26 bases in between. The CDR3 is 15 residues long. CDR3 sequence: CSARPTGGLYRGQFF. The CDR3 bases are TGCAGTGCTCGCCCGACGGGGGGGCTTTACAGGGGGCAGTTCTTC.

V is TRBV3-1 and J is TRBJ1-5, with D possibly TRBD1 on 6 matching bases. CDR1 and CDR2 (germline): LGHDT, YNNKEL (reference sequence). This CDR3 region has 14 residues. Trimming took 4 bases from V and 10 from J, leaving 17 bases between them. Here the CDR3 DNA reads TGTGCCAGCAGCCTAAAGGACAGAGGCAGCCCCCAGCATTTT. Residues: CASSLKDRGSPQHF.

The chain links TRBV28 to TRBJ1-1, with 10 bases lining up with TRBD1. Per germline, CDR1 MDHEN and CDR2 SYDVKM. The J segment lost 11 bases and the V segment lost 7 bases, leaving 10 bases of the junction unmatched. The CDR3 is made up of 13 amino acids. The chain's CDR3 is CASTTTGGVSAFF. DNA for the CDR3: TGTGCCAGCACCACGACAGGGGGCGTTTCGGCTTTCTTT. The whole variable domain, remainder taken from reference TRBV28 and TRBJ1-1, is DVKVTQSSRYLVKRTGEKVFLECVQDMDHENMFWYRQDPGLGLRLIYFSYDVKMKEKGDIPEGYSVSREKKERFSLILESASTNQTSMYLCASTTTGGVSAFFGQGTRLTVV.

This clonotype turned up a few times. The chain combines TRBV5-1 with TRBJ2-1, with D possibly TRBD2 on 5 matching bases. CDR3 length: 16 amino acids. The V end was cut by 3 bases, the J end by 9 bases, with 22 bases between. Germline-derived CDR1 and CDR2 are SGHRS and YFSETQ. CDR3 region: CASSWHKTDPGSEQFF. CDR3 bases: TGCGCCAGCAGCTGGCATAAGACGGACCCGGGGAGTGAGCAGTTCTTC. Based on the CDR3 plus reference TRBV5-1 and TRBJ2-1, the full variable domain is KAGVTQTPRYLIKTRGQQVTLSCSPISGHRSVSWYQQTPGQGLQFLFEYFSETQRNKGNFPGRFSGRQFSNSRSEMNVSTLELGDSALYLCASSWHKTDPGSEQFFGPGTRLTVL.

This clonotype was seen more than once but under ten times. V is TRBV20-1 and J is TRBJ2-1, with 10 positions matching TRBD2. CDR1 and CDR2 from the germline V gene are DFQATT and SNEGSKA (reference sequence). The trim removed 3 bases at V and 4 bases at J, leaving 6 bases unmatched. The CDR3 is made up of 15 amino acids. CDR3 protein: CSASWSSGRYNEQFF. DNA for the CDR3: TGCAGTGCTAGTTGGTCTAGCGGGAGATACAATGAGCAGTTCTTC.

The CDR3 spells CASSSAGQRYNEQFF. DNA for the CDR3: TGTGCCAGCAGCTCCGCGGGACAGAGGTACAATGAGCAGTTCTTC. This chain joins TRBV5-4 and TRBJ2-1; tentatively, D is TRBD1 (7 bases). V was clipped by 3 bases and J by 4 bases, with 14 bases between them. Looked up from germline, CDR1 is SGHNT and CDR2 is YYREEE (reference sequence). This CDR3 contains 15 residues.

The V gene is TRBV5-1, the J gene TRBJ2-3; D gene unclear. V gave up 4 bases and J gave up 4 bases, with 7 bases separating them. This CDR3 has 12 amino acids. CDR1 SGHRS and CDR2 YFSETQ come from the germline V gene. The CDR3 region is CASSRSPDTQYF. CDR3 nucleotide sequence: TGCGCCAGCAGCCGGTCGCCAGATACGCAGTATTTT. Based on the CDR3 plus reference TRBV5-1 and TRBJ2-3, the full variable domain is KAGVTQTPRYLIKTRGQQVTLSCSPISGHRSVSWYQQTPGQGLQFLFEYFSETQRNKGNFPGRFSGRQFSNSRSEMNVSTLELGDSALYLCASSRSPDTQYFGPGTRLTVL.

There are a few counts of this clonotype. CDR3 DNA sequence: TGCGCCAGCAAGGCGGACCTACTGGGAGAAAAACTGTTTTTT. As protein: CASKADLLGEKLFF. The V call is TRBV5-1, the J call TRBJ1-4; no firm D call. The CDR3 is made up of 14 amino acids. Germline V gene data show CDR1 as SGHRS and CDR2 as YFSETQ. The V gene lost 6 bases and the J gene lost 8 bases, with 17 bases spanning the gap.

The J gene is TRBJ1-1, the V gene TRBV5-1, with D hard to call. This CDR3 is built from 15 residues. V dropped 4 bases and J dropped 1 base, with 14 bases sitting between them. Germline-derived CDR1 and CDR2 are SGHRS and YFSETQ. CDR3 sequence reads: CASSLRWAGNTEAFF. In nucleotides, the CDR3 is TGCGCCAGCAGCCTACGCTGGGCAGGGAACACTGAAGCTTTCTTT. The variable domain in full, completed from reference TRBV5-1 and TRBJ1-1, reads KAGVTQTPRYLIKTRGQQVTLSCSPISGHRSVSWYQQTPGQGLQFLFEYFSETQRNKGNFPGRFSGRQFSNSRSEMNVSTLELGDSALYLCASSLRWAGNTEAFFGQGTRLTVV.

Ten or more counts support this clonotype. The gene calls are TRBV7-2 and TRBJ2-7; D ambiguous. The CDR3 is 11 amino acids. The germline V gene has CDR1 SGHTA and CDR2 FQGNSA. The V end lost 5 bases, the J end lost 6 bases, and 8 bases lay between the germline ends. This chain's CDR3 is CASSILGEQYF. CDR3 sequence (DNA): TGTGCCAGCAGCATCTTGGGCGAGCAGTACTTC.

This clonotype was observed a handful of times. This chain uses TRBV4-3 with TRBJ2-1; 10 nucleotides line up with TRBD2. Germline CDR1 reads LGHNA; CDR2 reads YSLEER. The CDR3 totals 16 residues. Trimming cost V 1 base and J 4 bases; bases outside gene matches: 4. The CDR3 DNA sequence: TGCGCCAGCAGCCAAGTACTAGCGGGAAGATACAATGAGCAGTTCTTC. It is translated as CASSQVLAGRYNEQFF.

In this sample, this clonotype turned up a few times. The CDR3 loop is CASSSRGQGGEAFF. Here the CDR3 DNA reads TGTGCCAGCTCGTCACGGGGACAGGGAGGTGAAGCTTTCTTT. V is TRBV18 and J is TRBJ1-1; 9 bases match TRBD1. This CDR3 has 14 amino acids. Unmatched junction bases numbered 9, after V lost 6 bases and J lost 7 bases. The germline CDR1 and CDR2 sequences are KGHSH and LQKENI.